This TCR beta chain was captured in a study of control samples from healthy donors and cancer patients. Profiled with immunoSEQ multiplex PCR; TCRdb holds only in-frame clones, not every one. The table has 15,000 to 20,000 clones, about 86% seen once; the top ten hold around 10%. V lost 3 bases to trimming and J lost 6 bases; unmatched junction nucleotides: 15. Germline CDR1 is MNHEY and CDR2 is SMNVEV (reference sequence). This CDR3 has 20 amino acids. Sample: PBMCs. This TCR was sampled from a woman in her 70s with colorectal cancer. The chain is built from TRBV27 and TRBJ2-2; 14 nucleotides align to TRBD2. The CDR3 is CASSFLPATRTSGRSGELFF. CDR3 coding DNA: TGTGCCAGCAGTTTCCTCCCCGCGACGCGGACTAGCGGGAGGTCCGGGGAGCTGTTTTTT.